This TCR beta chain originates from a study of blood T cell repertoires in COVID-19. At the level of the study: Whether acute or convalescent, the COVID-19 samples came from the United States, Italy and Spain. Sample material is recorded as cDNA or gDNA derived from T cells, B-cell-depleted T cells, or PBMCs.

During active infection, Seattle patients enrolled and were then monitored through disease. A few counts support this clone. Methods used by the authors: Amplification with reference gene primers provided the estimates of nucleated cell counts. TCRdb's table, derived via immunoSEQ multiplex PCR, lists solely in-frame clones and lacks some. The DNA gave D and trimming, while V, J and clone size come from that table. Of 150,000 to 200,000 clones listed, approximately 90% were seen once; the top ten hold approximately 12%. CDR3 length: 14 amino acids. Germline V gives CDR1 SNHLY, CDR2 FYNNEI. With V trimmed by 4 bases and J by 0 bases, 2 bases remained unmatched.

The sequence was obtained from a woman in her 70s with COVID-19, enrolled during active disease. Input material: peripheral blood. This chain links TRBV2 with TRBJ1-2; 7 positions agree with TRBD1. CDR3 nucleotide sequence: TGTGCCAGCAGTGCTCAGGGGGCTAACTATGGCTACACCTTC. This sequence encodes CASSAQGANYGYTF.